This T cell receptor beta chain was captured in a study of Graves' ophthalmopathy and Graves' hyperthyroidism. This clonotype appeared many times. The V gene lost 1 base and the J gene lost 0 bases, with 13 bases spanning the gap. Germline V gene sequence: CDR1 SNHLY, CDR2 FYNNEI. CDR3 length: 16 residues. RNA transcripts yielded amplified TCR beta CDR3 regions. First-round RT-PCR with HTBI primers preceded a second-round multiplex PCR. TCRdb fed the multiplex PCR reads into MiXCR, producing one record per CDR3 protein. The table records about 620,000 distinct CDR3 sequences, 22% of them present only once.

The V gene is TRBV2, the J gene TRBJ2-7, with D uncertain. This clonotype was obtained from a woman younger than 30 with stable Graves' hyperthyroidism. Some clones in this sample may be carry-over from other donors' samples. The sample was peripheral blood. CDR3 loop: CASSEGMGWDSYEQYF. The CDR3 coding sequence is TGTGCCAGCAGTGAAGGAATGGGTTGGGACTCCTACGAGCAGTACTTC.